This is a list of T cell receptor beta chains from one sample in a study of technical replicates of blood from several donors. Here immunoSEQ multiplex PCR was the method, and the copy in TCRdb shows in-frame clones only, minus some. The sample has roughly 6,900 clones, 90% to 97% seen once. The specimen sequenced was PBMCs. All receptors come from a human donor in good health. Each CDR3 is given with its conserved first and last residue. Each record gives: D gene, clone size, J gene, V gene, CDR3 protein, CDR3 DNA. D genes are given only for firm matches. Clone size, where shown, is once, few, many, or a class for clones that have expanded.

. | . | TRBJ2-7 | TRBV11-2 | CASSLSTHEQYF | TGTGCCAGCAGCTTATCTACCCACGAGCAGTACTTC
. | . | TRBJ1-2 | TRBV9 | CASSSTTGTNYGYTF | TGTGCCAGCAGCTCCACAACAGGGACTAACTATGGCTACACCTTC
TRBD1 | . | TRBJ2-2 | TRBV18 | CASSPRQGSAGELFF | TGTGCCAGCTCACCACGACAGGGCTCAGCCGGGGAGCTGTTTTTT
. | . | TRBJ2-3 | TRBV30 | CAWNFDGIITDTQYF | TGTGCCTGGAACTTTGACGGGATAATTACAGATACGCAGTATTTT
TRBD1 | . | TRBJ2-2 | TRBV13 | CASSPGTGNTGELFF | TGTGCCAGCAGCCCCGGGACAGGGAACACCGGGGAGCTGTTTTTT
. | . | TRBJ2-7 | TRBV5-1 | CASSLDLLASPTSEQYF | TGCGCCAGCAGCTTGGACTTACTTGCTAGCCCTACATCCGAGCAGTACTTC
. | . | TRBJ2-2 | TRBV27 | CASSSTGLAGELFF | TGTGCCAGCAGTTCTACAGGGTTAGCCGGGGAGCTGTTTTTT
TRBD1 | . | TRBJ2-7 | TRBV6-1 | CASTSDRVAYEQYF | TGTGCCAGCACCTCCGACAGGGTGGCCTACGAGCAGTACTTC
TRBD1 | . | TRBJ1-2 | TRBV7-8 | CASSPGTGGEVGYTF | TGTGCCAGCAGCCCCGGGACAGGGGGAGAGGTTGGCTACACCTTC
TRBD1 | . | TRBJ2-7 | TRBV7-9 | CASSSYGTGSYEQYF | TGTGCCAGCAGCTCATACGGGACAGGGAGCTACGAGCAGTACTTC
. | . | TRBJ1-3 | TRBV28 | CASSLSYYSGNTIYF | TGTGCCAGCAGTTTATCTTACTATTCTGGAAACACCATATATTTT
TRBD1 | . | TRBJ2-7 | TRBV10-3 | CAISESFGQGDDEQYF | TGTGCCATCAGTGAGTCGTTTGGACAGGGGGATGACGAGCAGTACTTC
. | . | TRBJ2-5 | TRBV20-1 | CSASPSETQYF | TGCAGTGCTAGCCCTTCAGAGACCCAGTACTTC
TRBD1 | . | TRBJ2-2 | TRBV7-7 | CASSRTGPGSGELFF | TGTGCCAGCAGCCGGACAGGGCCTGGGAGCGGGGAGCTGTTTTTT
TRBD2 | . | TRBJ2-7 | TRBV27 | CASSFRGGTLTNRAYEQYF | TGTGCCAGCAGTTTCCGGGGGGGGACTCTCACCAATAGGGCCTACGAGCAGTACTTC
. | . | TRBJ1-2 | TRBV29-1 | CSVPMWDTEDGYTF | TGCAGCGTCCCCATGTGGGACACAGAAGATGGCTACACCTTC
. | . | TRBJ1-4 | TRBV7-9 | CASSLDIDEKLFF | TGTGCCAGCAGCTTAGATATAGATGAAAAACTGTTTTTT
. | . | TRBJ1-3 | TRBV30 | CAWRGDRSGNTIYF | TGTGCCTGGAGGGGCGACAGGTCTGGAAACACCATATATTTT
TRBD2 | . | TRBJ2-7 | TRBV11-2 | CAIQWLAGGGEQYF | TGTGCCATCCAGTGGCTAGCGGGAGGGGGGGAGCAGTACTTC
. | . | TRBJ1-3 | TRBV2 | CASSGTGKSGNTIYF | TGTGCCAGCAGTGGTACAGGGAAGTCTGGAAACACCATATATTTT
. | . | TRBJ1-1 | TRBV6-1 | CASSSRGNTEAFF | TGTGCCAGCAGTTCCAGGGGGAACACTGAAGCTTTCTTT
. | . | TRBJ1-5 | TRBV2 | CASSVAGNQPQHF | TGTGCCAGCAGTGTGGCGGGGAATCAGCCCCAGCATTTT
. | once | TRBJ2-7 | TRBV30 | CAWKADAYSYEQYF | TGTGCCTGGAAAGCGGACGCTTACTCCTACGAGCAGTACTTC
TRBD2 | . | TRBJ2-3 | TRBV30 | CAWTKRGGSGRAWGTDTQYF | TGTGCCTGGACCAAACGGGGAGGTAGCGGGAGGGCCTGGGGCACAGATACGCAGTATTTT
. | . | TRBJ2-1 | TRBV5-4 | CASSLWRSGYNEQFF | TGTGCCAGCAGCTTGTGGCGTTCGGGGTACAATGAGCAGTTCTTC
. | . | TRBJ2-7 | TRBV10-2 | CASSESVGAHEQYF | TGCGCCAGCAGTGAGTCAGTGGGGGCCCACGAGCAGTACTTC
TRBD1 | . | TRBJ1-1 | TRBV29-1 | CSVEVRQGVNTEAFF | TGCAGCGTTGAAGTTCGACAGGGTGTGAACACTGAAGCTTTCTTT
TRBD1 | . | TRBJ1-2 | TRBV30 | CAWSPGQGPYGYTF | TGTGCCTGGAGCCCTGGACAGGGACCGTATGGCTACACCTTC
. | . | TRBJ1-2 | TRBV7-9 | CASSLRSLNYGYTF | TGTGCCAGCAGCTTACGTAGCTTAAACTATGGCTACACCTTC